This T cell receptor (beta chain) was captured in a study of Graves' ophthalmopathy and Graves' hyperthyroidism. TCR beta CDR3 regions were amplified from RNA transcripts. The library came from an HTBI-primed first-round RT-PCR and a second-round multiplex PCR. TCRdb reanalysed the multiplex PCR reads using MiXCR and keeps one entry per CDR3 protein. The table lists 300,000 to 400,000 distinct CDR3 sequences, about 15% of them singletons. This clonotype was observed many times. This TCR was sampled from an adult woman with stable Graves' hyperthyroidism. The sequenced material came from peripheral blood.

CDR3 sequence: CSVGGQAGVTQYF. Here the CDR3 DNA reads TGCAGCGTTGGGGGACAGGCTGGGGTGACCCAGTACTTC. J is TRBJ2-5 and V is TRBV29-1; 8 nucleotides line up with TRBD1. The CDR3 spans 13 residues. V was clipped by 4 bases and J by 7 bases; unmatched bases: 8. Looked up from germline, CDR1 is SQVTM and CDR2 is ANQGSEA.